The 14 T cell receptor beta chains presented below share a single source sample, sequenced in a study of blood T cell repertoires in COVID-19. Assay used: immunoSEQ multiplex PCR; TCRdb lists only in-frame clones, some missing. Counted here are about 83,000 clones, around 90% occurring once; the ten biggest clones make up under 8.5%. Sequencing was performed on peripheral blood. The source of these receptors is an elderly man with active or convalescent COVID-19.

The rearrangement joins TRBV11-2 to TRBJ1-6, with 9 bases matching TRBD1. V was pared by 5 bases and J by 8 bases, with 10 bases of the junction left unmatched. CDR3 size: 16 residues. Germline V CDR1 and CDR2: SGHAT, FQNNGV. The CDR3, as DNA: TGTGCCAGCAGCCCCCGGGGCGGGACAGGGTATTCACCCCTCCACTTT. Translating it yields CASSPRGGTGYSPLHF. The full variable domain, completed using reference TRBV11-2 and TRBJ1-6, is EAGVAQSPRYKIIEKRQSVAFWCNPISGHATLYWYQQILGQGPKLLIQFQNNGVVDDSQLPKDRFSAERLKGVDSTLKIQPAKLEDSAVYLCASSPRGGTGYSPLHFGNGTRLTVT.

The V call is TRBV18, the J call TRBJ1-5; 7 nucleotides match TRBD1. The CDR3 is 14 residues long. Germline V gives CDR1 KGHSH, CDR2 LQKENI. V was pared by 4 bases and J by 5 bases, with 5 bases of the junction left unmatched. In DNA form, the CDR3 reads TGTGCCAGCTCACGGTCCGACAGGGATCAGCCCCAGCATTTT. Its protein product is CASSRSDRDQPQHF. The whole variable domain, remainder taken from reference TRBV18 and TRBJ1-5, is NAGVMQNPRHLVRRRGQEARLRCSPMKGHSHVYWYRQLPEEGLKFMVYLQKENIIDESGMPKERFSAEFPKEGPSILRIQQVVRGDSAAYFCASSRSDRDQPQHFGDGTRLSIL.

The V gene is TRBV4-1, the J gene TRBJ1-5; TRBD1 aligns across 9 bases. Germline CDR1 is MGHRA and CDR2 is YSYEKL. The CDR3 runs to 16 residues. The V and J ends lost 4 bases and 0 bases, in that order; junction bases with no gene match: 4. CDR3 nucleotide sequence: TGCGCCAGCAGCCTAACAGGGGGCTTTAGCAATCAGCCCCAGCATTTT. Translation gives CASSLTGGFSNQPQHF.

Written as DNA, the CDR3 is TGTGCCAGCAGTCTAACTGTACCCCTCGACTTCTCTGGAAACACCATATATTTT. As protein: CASSLTVPLDFSGNTIYF. The chain recombines TRBV6-6 with TRBJ1-3; D is unresolved. Trimming removed 5 bases from V and 0 bases from J, with 20 bases in between. There are 18 residues in the CDR3. Per germline, CDR1 MNHNY and CDR2 SVGAGI (reference sequence).

This clone occurred once. V and J are TRBV19 and TRBJ1-4; 8 bases match TRBD1. With 0 bases clipped from V and 8 bases from J, the junction kept 5 bases outside the gene matches. This CDR3 spans 15 amino acids. Per the germline V gene, CDR1 is LNHDA and CDR2 is SQIVND (reference sequence). CDR3 coding DNA: TGTGCCAGTAGTATAGAGGGGACAGGACGCGAAAAACTGTTTTTT. Protein: CASSIEGTGREKLFF.

V usage is TRBV6-5 and J usage is TRBJ1-5; 11 bases align to TRBD1. This CDR3 is 15 amino acids long. The ends lost 6 bases at V and 5 bases at J; junction bases unmatched: 6. Germline assignment: CDR1 MNHEY and CDR2 SVGAGI. For the CDR3, the DNA is TGTGCCAGCAGCAACCGGGACAGGGGGTATCAGCCCCAGCATTTT. It encodes CASSNRDRGYQPQHF.

The V gene is TRBV5-6, the J gene TRBJ2-1, with 10 bases identical to TRBD1. Trimming at V came to 6 bases and at J to 8 bases, leaving 11 bases not matched to a gene. CDR3 size: 15 residues. CDR1 SGHDT and CDR2 YYEEEE come from the germline V gene. CDR3 residues: CASTILGTGVYEQFF. The DNA for the CDR3 is TGTGCCAGCACCATTCTTGGGACAGGGGTTTATGAGCAGTTCTTC.

V is TRBV19 and J is TRBJ2-2; D not certain. CDR1 is LNHDA and CDR2 is SQIVND in the germline V gene (reference sequence). This CDR3 is 12 amino acids long. V gave up 4 bases and J gave up 6 bases, with 6 bases separating them. DNA for the CDR3: TGTGCCAGTAGTACGGTCTCCGGGGAGCTGTTTTTT. Translated: CASSTVSGELFF.

The chain links TRBV19 to TRBJ1-3, with TRBD1 matching 9 bases. Germline V gives CDR1 LNHDA, CDR2 SQIVND (reference sequence). The CDR3 consists of 13 residues. V dropped 9 bases and J dropped 2; count of bases not matched to a gene: 2. DNA of the CDR3: TGTGCCAGCCGACAGGGGGCTGGAAACACCATATATTTT. Translated: CASRQGAGNTIYF. Full variable domain (remainder filled in from reference TRBV19 and TRBJ1-3): DGGITQSPKYLFRKEGQNVTLSCEQNLNHDAMYWYRQDPGQGLRLIYYSQIVNDFQKGDIAEGYSVSREKKESFPLTVTSAQKNPTAFYLCASRQGAGNTIYFGEGSWLTVV.

The V and J genes are TRBV7-3 and TRBJ2-3, with a possible D match to TRBD1 (5 bases). The V end was cut by 2 bases, the J end by 6 bases, with 12 bases between. In germline, CDR1 is SGHTA, CDR2 FQGTGA. The CDR3 has 14 residues. The DNA of the CDR3 is TGTGCCAGCAGCTTATCAGGGATCGAGGATACGCAGTATTTT. Translation: CASSLSGIEDTQYF.

J is TRBJ1-4 and V is TRBV7-2; tentative D call: TRBD1 (5 bases). The germline V and J ends were trimmed by 5 bases and 3 bases, with 16 bases remaining between them. The CDR3 extends over 16 amino acids. CDR1 is SGHTA, CDR2 FQGNSA, per germline. CDR3 DNA: TGTGCCAGCAGCCGCGATGGAGGGGCGGCTAATGAAAAACTGTTTTTT. Translation: CASSRDGGAANEKLFF.

The V gene is TRBV5-6, the J gene TRBJ1-1; tentative D call: TRBD1 (6 bases). Deletions cut 10 bases from V and 3 bases from J, with 19 bases between. The CDR3 consists of 14 residues. Germline-derived CDR1 and CDR2 are SGHDT and YYEEEE. The chain's CDR3 is CAPGGGQEDTEAFF. The CDR3 coding sequence is TGTGCCCCCGGGGGGGGGCAGGAGGACACTGAAGCTTTCTTT.

The gene calls are TRBV5-5 and TRBJ1-5; maybe TRBD1 (5 bases). This CDR3 has 16 amino acids. Trimming removed 2 bases at V and 5 bases at J, with 17 bases between. Per the germline V gene, CDR1 is SGHKS and CDR2 is YYEKEE (reference sequence). CDR3 nucleotide sequence: TGTGCCAGCAGCTTAGGTCAGGGATTGATCGATCAGCCCCAGCATTTT. Amino acid sequence: CASSLGQGLIDQPQHF.

In DNA form, the CDR3 reads TGTGCCAGCAGCTTCCAGGGGTTCGGGGAGACCCAGTACTTC. Translating it yields CASSFQGFGETQYF. The rearrangement joins TRBV27 to TRBJ2-5; D possibly corresponds to TRBD1 (6 bases). The CDR3 has 14 residues. The germline V and J ends were trimmed by 6 bases and 5 bases, with 16 bases remaining between them. Germline values: CDR1 MNHEY, CDR2 SMNVEV (reference sequence).